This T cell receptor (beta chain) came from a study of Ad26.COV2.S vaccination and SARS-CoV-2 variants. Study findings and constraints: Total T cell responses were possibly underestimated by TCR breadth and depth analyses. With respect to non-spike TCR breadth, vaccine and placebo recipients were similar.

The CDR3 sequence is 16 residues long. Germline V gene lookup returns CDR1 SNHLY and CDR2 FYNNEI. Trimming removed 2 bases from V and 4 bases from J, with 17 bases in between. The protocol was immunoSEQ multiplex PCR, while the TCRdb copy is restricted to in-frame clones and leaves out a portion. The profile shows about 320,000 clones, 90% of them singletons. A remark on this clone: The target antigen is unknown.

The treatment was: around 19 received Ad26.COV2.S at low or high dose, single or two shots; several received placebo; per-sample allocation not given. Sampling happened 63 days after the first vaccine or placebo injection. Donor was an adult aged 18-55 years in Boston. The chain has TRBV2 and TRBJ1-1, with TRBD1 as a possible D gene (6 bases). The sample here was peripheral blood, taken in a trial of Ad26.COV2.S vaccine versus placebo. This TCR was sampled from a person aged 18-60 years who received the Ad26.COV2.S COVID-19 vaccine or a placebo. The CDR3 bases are TGTGCCAGCAGTGAACAGGGGTTACCCTCGGGCACTGAAGCTTTCTTT. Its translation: CASSEQGLPSGTEAFF.